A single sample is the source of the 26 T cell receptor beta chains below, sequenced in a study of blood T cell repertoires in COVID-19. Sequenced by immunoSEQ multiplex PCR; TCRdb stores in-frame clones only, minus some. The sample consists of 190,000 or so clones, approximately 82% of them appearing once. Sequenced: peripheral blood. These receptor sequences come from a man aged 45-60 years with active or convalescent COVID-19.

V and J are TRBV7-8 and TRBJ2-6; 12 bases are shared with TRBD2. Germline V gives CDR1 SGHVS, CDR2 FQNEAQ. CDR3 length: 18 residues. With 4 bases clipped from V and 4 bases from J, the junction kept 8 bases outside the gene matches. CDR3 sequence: CASSSRLAGASGANVLTF. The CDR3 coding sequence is TGTGCCAGCAGCTCCAGACTAGCGGGAGCGTCGGGGGCCAACGTCCTGACTTTC. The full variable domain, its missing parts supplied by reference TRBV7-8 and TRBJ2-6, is GAGVSQSPRYKVAKRGQDVALRCDPISGHVSLFWYQQALGQGPEFLTYFQNEAQLDKSGLPSDRFFAERPEGSVSTLKIQRTQQEDSAVYLCASSSRLAGASGANVLTFGAGSRLTVL.

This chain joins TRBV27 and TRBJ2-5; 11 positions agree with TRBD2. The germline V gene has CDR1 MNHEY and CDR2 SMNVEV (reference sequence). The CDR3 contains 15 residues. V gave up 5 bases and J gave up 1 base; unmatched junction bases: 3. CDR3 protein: CASSLAGGSQETQYF. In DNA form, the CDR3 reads TGTGCCAGCAGTCTAGCGGGAGGCTCCCAAGAGACCCAGTACTTC.

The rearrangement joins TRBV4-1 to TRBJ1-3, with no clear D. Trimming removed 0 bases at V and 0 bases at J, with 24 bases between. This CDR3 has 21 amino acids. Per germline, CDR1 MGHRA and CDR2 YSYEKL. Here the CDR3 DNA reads TGCGCCAGCAGCCAAGACAAGGAGGAATGGCACAGAAGTCGCTCTGGAAACACCATATATTTT. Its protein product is CASSQDKEEWHRSRSGNTIYF.

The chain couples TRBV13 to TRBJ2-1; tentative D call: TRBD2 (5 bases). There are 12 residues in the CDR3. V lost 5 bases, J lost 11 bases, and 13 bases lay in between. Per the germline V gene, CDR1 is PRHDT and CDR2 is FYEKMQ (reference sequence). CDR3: CASSLPDLQQFF. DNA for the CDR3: TGTGCCAGCAGCCTGCCGGACTTGCAGCAGTTCTTC.

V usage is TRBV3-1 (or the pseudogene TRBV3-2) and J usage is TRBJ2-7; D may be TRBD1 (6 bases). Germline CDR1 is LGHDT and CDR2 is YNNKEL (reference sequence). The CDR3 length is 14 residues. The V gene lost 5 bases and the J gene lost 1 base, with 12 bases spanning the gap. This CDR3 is CASSYRTVSYEQYF. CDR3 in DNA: TGTGCCAGCAGCTACCGGACAGTTTCCTACGAGCAGTACTTC.

The CDR3 coding sequence is TGTGCCAGCAACATCCGGGACATTATTTATGAAGCTTTCTTT. This encodes CASNIRDIIYEAFF. The chain employs TRBV6-6 and TRBJ1-1; TRBD1 is a possible D gene (6 bases). Germline values: CDR1 MNHNY, CDR2 SVGAGI (reference sequence). Trimming shortened V by 7 bases and J by 7 bases, and 19 bases separated the two germline ends. The CDR3 spans 14 residues.

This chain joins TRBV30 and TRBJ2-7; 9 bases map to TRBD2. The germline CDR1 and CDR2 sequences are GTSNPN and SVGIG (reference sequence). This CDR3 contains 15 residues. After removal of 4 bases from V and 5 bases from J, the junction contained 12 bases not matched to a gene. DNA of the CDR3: TGTGCCTGGAAACTGCCCGGACTAGCGTCCCACGAGCAGTACTTC. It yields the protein CAWKLPGLASHEQYF.

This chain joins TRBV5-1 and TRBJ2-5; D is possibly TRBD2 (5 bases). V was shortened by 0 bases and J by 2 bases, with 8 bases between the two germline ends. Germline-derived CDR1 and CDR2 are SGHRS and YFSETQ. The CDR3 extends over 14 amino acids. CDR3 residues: CASSLAGSQETQYF. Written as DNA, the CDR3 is TGCGCCAGCAGCTTGGCGGGATCTCAAGAGACCCAGTACTTC.

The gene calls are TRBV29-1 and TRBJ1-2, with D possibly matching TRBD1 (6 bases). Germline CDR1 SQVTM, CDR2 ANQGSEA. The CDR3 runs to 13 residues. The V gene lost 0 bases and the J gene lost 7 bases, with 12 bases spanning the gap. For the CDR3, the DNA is TGCAGCGTTGAAGATTTACCAGGGGTTGGCTACACCTTC. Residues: CSVEDLPGVGYTF.

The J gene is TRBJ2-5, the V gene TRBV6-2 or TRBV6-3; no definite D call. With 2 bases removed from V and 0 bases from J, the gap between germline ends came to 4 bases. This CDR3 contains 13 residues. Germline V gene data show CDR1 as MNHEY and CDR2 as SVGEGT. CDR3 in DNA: TGTGCCAGCAGTTACGACAACCAAGAGACCCAGTACTTC. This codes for CASSYDNQETQYF.

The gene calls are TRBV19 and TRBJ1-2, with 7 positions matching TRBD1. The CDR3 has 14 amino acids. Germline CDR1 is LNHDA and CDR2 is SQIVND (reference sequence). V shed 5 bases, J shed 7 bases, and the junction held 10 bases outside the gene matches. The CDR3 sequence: CASSVRQGRGGYTF. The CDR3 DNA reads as TGTGCCAGTAGTGTAAGACAGGGCCGCGGTGGCTACACCTTC.

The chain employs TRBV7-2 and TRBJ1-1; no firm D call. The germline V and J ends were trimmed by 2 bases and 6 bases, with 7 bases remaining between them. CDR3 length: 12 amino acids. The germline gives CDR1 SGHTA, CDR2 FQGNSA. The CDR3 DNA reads TGTGCCAGCAGCTTACAGGCAGCTGAAGCTTTCTTT. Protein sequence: CASSLQAAEAFF.

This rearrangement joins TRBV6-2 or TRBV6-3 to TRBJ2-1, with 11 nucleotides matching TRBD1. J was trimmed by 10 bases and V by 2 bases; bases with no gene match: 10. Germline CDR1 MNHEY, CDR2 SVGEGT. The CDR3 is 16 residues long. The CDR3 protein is CASSYDAGTGGREQFF. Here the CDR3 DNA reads TGTGCCAGCAGTTACGATGCGGGGACAGGGGGAAGGGAGCAGTTCTTC.

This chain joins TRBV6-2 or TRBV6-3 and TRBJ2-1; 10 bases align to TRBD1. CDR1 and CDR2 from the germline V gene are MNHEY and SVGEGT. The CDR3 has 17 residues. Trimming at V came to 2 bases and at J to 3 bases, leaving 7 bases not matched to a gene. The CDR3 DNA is TGTGCCAGCAGTTACGAGACAGGGGGCTTTAGCTACAATGAGCAGTTCTTC. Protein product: CASSYETGGFSYNEQFF.

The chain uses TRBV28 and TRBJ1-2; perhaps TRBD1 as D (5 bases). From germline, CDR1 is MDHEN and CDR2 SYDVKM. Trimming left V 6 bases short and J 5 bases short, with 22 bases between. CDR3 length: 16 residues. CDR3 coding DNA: TGTGCCAGCAGGCCGACGGGACCCGGGAGTGCGTATGGCTACACCTTC. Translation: CASRPTGPGSAYGYTF.

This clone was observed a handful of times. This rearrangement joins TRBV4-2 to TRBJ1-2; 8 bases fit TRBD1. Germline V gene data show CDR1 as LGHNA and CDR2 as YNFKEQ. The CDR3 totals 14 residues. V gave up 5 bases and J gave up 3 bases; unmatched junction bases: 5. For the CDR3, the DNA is TGTGCCAGCAGCAAAGGACAGGGTGACTATGGCTACACCTTC. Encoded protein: CASSKGQGDYGYTF.

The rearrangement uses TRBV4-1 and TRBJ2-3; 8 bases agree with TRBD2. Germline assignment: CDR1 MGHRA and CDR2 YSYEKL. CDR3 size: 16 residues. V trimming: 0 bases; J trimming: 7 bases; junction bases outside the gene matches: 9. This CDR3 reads CASSQDRTGGPNTQYF. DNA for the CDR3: TGCGCCAGCAGCCAAGATCGGACGGGAGGGCCAAATACGCAGTATTTT.

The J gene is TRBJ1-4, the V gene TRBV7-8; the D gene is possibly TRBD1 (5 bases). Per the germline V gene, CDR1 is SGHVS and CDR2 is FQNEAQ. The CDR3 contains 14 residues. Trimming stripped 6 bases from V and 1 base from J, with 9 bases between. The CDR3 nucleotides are TGTGCCAGCAGTTTTAGGGGAACTAATGAAAAACTGTTTTTT. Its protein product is CASSFRGTNEKLFF.

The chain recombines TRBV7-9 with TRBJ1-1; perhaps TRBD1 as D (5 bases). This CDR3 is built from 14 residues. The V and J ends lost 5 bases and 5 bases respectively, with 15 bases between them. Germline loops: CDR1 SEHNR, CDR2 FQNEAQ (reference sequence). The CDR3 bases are TGTGCCAGCAGCCCCCTTGCGGGGCGGACTGAAGCTTTCTTT. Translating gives CASSPLAGRTEAFF. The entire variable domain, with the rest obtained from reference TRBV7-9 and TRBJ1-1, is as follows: DTGVSQNPRHKITKRGQNVTFRCDPISEHNRLYWYRQTLGQGPEFLTYFQNEAQLEKSRLLSDRFSAERPKGSFSTLEIQRTEQGDSAMYLCASSPLAGRTEAFFGQGTRLTVV.

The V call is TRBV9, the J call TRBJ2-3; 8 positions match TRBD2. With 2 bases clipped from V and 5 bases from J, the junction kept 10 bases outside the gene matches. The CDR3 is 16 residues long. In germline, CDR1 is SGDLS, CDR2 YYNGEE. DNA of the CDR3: TGTGCCAGCAGCGTCCAAAGCGGGGGACCGTTAGATACGCAGTATTTT. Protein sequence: CASSVQSGGPLDTQYF.

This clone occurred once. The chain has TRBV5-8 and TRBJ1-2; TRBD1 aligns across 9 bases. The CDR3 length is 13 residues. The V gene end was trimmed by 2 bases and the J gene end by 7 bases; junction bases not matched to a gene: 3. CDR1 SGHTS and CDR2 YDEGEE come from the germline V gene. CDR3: CASSFGDRAGYTF. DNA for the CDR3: TGTGCCAGCAGCTTCGGGGACAGGGCTGGCTACACCTTC.

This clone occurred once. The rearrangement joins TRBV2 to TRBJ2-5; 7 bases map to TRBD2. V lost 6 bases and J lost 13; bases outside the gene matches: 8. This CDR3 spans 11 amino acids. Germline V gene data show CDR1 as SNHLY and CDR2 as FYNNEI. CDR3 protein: CASRNGGYWYF. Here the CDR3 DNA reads TGTGCCAGCAGGAACGGGGGGTATTGGTACTTC.

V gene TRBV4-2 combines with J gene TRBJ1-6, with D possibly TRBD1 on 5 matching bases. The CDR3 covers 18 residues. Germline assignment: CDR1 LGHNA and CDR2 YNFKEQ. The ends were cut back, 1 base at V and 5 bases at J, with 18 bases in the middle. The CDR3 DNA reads TGTGCCAGCAGCCAAGGCGGGGGGGAAAGGGCTAATAATTCACCCCTCCACTTT. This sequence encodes CASSQGGGERANNSPLHF.

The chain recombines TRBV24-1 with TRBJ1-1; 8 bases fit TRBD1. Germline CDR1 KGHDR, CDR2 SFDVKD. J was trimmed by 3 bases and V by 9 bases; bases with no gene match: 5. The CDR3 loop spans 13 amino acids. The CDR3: CATWSDRDTEAFF. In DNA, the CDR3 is TGTGCCACCTGGTCGGACAGGGACACTGAAGCTTTCTTT.

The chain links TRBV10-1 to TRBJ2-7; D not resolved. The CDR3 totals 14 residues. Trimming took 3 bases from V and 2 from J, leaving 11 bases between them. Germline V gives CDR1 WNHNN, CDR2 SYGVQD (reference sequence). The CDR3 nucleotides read TGCGCCAGCAGTGAACACTACCCCCCCTACGAGCAGTACTTC. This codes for CASSEHYPPYEQYF.

The CDR3 nucleotides read TGTGCCAGCAGCTCGAAGGGCGGGGCCGAGCAGTACTTC. Amino acid sequence: CASSSKGGAEQYF. The rearrangement uses TRBV9 and TRBJ2-7; D may be TRBD2 (6 bases). CDR3 length equals 13 residues. Germline CDR1 and CDR2: SGDLS and YYNGEE. Trimming took 4 bases from V and 6 from J, leaving 14 bases between them.